This T cell receptor beta chain originates from a study of blood T cells in healthy people across ages. This clonotype came up a few times. Germline assignment: CDR1 MNHEY and CDR2 SVGAGI. This CDR3 contains 13 residues. A second PCR of 7 to 11 cycles used a sample-barcoded 5' primer and a J-beta primer mix. TCRdb itself ran the 5' RACE reads through MiXCR, one entry per CDR3 protein. The table shows hundreds of thousands of distinct CDR3 sequences, with approximately 40% occurring only once. V and J are TRBV6-5 and TRBJ2-5; TRBD2 might be the D (7 bases). The assigned J gene may be wrong: the sequence end matches TRBJ2-7 better. The receptor comes from a man at least 80 years old in good health. Sequencing was done on a sample of blood. The CDR3 spells CASGIRGGDEQYF. Written as DNA, the CDR3 is TGTGCCAGCGGGATTAGGGGGGGCGACGAGCAGTACTTC.